A single sample is the source of the 9 T cell receptor beta chains below, sequenced in a study of shared clonotypes between healthy human individuals (dated by TCRdb to about 2020). To prepare the library, the immunoSEQ multiplex PCR assay was applied. Drawn from immuneACCESS, this table holds only the in-frame rearrangements with V and J called that TCRdb kept. Clones are partly lost; checked studies trace under half to an unresolved V gene and leave the rest unexplained. The sample table records more than 400,000 clones; about 84% of these occur just once. In total, the top ten clones hold over 9.5% of the sample. The specimen sequenced was PBMCs. All receptors come from a middle-aged woman in good health. Some clones in this sample may be carry-over from other donors' samples.

The chain joins TRBV19 to TRBJ2-3, with 8 bases identical to TRBD1. This CDR3 comprises 14 residues. CDR1 LNHDA and CDR2 SQIVND come from the germline V gene (reference sequence). The V segment lost 4 bases and the J segment 3 bases; nucleotides outside the gene matches: 3. CDR3 sequence: CASSTRQGTDTQYF. As DNA, the CDR3 is TGTGCCAGTAGTACCCGACAGGGGACAGATACGCAGTATTTT.

This clone appeared a single time. The chain couples TRBV30 to TRBJ2-1; the match to TRBD1 covers 8 bases. After removal of 5 bases from V and 0 bases from J, the junction contained 6 bases not matched to a gene. Germline assignment: CDR1 GTSNPN and CDR2 SVGIG (reference sequence). This CDR3 is 15 amino acids long. The DNA of the CDR3 is TGTGCCTGGTCACAGGGGGGAAGCTCCTACAATGAGCAGTTCTTC. Its translation is CAWSQGGSSYNEQFF.

In DNA, the CDR3 is TGTGCCTGGAGTTTGGGGGCGGGCACTGAAGCTTTCTTT. Its protein is CAWSLGAGTEAFF. The chain combines TRBV30 with TRBJ1-1, with a tentative D call TRBD1 (6 bases). This CDR3 has 13 amino acids. Trimming stripped 2 bases from V and 4 bases from J, with 11 bases between. Germline V gene sequence: CDR1 GTSNPN, CDR2 SVGIG (reference sequence).

This clone has a count of ten or more. The chain has TRBV6-5 and TRBJ1-2; no clear D. Trimming pared 0 bases from V and 2 bases from J, leaving 7 bases between. The CDR3 covers 14 residues. Germline CDR1 is MNHEY and CDR2 is SVGAGI. Here the CDR3 DNA reads TGTGCCAGCAGTTACTCCGACAAAAACTATGGCTACACCTTC. Its translation is CASSYSDKNYGYTF.

This chain links TRBV7-3 with TRBJ2-1; 12 bases map to TRBD2. Germline CDR1 reads SGHTA; CDR2 reads FQGTGA. The CDR3 runs to 14 residues. The V gene end was trimmed by 3 bases and the J gene end by 7 bases; junction bases not matched to a gene: 1. The CDR3 sequence is CASSFGLAGNEQFF. CDR3 DNA sequence: TGTGCCAGCAGCTTTGGACTAGCGGGGAATGAGCAGTTCTTC. The full variable domain, completed using reference TRBV7-3 and TRBJ2-1, is GAGVSQTPSNKVTEKGKYVELRCDPISGHTALYWYRQSLGQGPEFLIYFQGTGAADDSGLPNDRFFAVRPEGSVSTLKIQRTERGDSAVYLCASSFGLAGNEQFFGPGTRLTVL.

This rearrangement joins TRBV28 to TRBJ1-5; no definite D call. The CDR3 contains 14 residues. V shed 5 bases and J shed 1 base, with 9 bases lying between them. The germline gives CDR1 MDHEN, CDR2 SYDVKM. CDR3 loop: CASSLVDSNQPQHF. CDR3 coding DNA: TGTGCCAGCAGTCTTGTAGACAGCAATCAGCCCCAGCATTTT.

The genes are TRBV13 and TRBJ2-1; the D gene is possibly TRBD2 (7 bases). V was cut by 8 bases and J by 5 bases, with 22 bases left in between. Germline CDR1 and CDR2: PRHDT and FYEKMQ (reference sequence). CDR3 length equals 16 residues. CDR3 amino acids: CASQGRGRAVHNEQFF. DNA of the CDR3: TGTGCCAGCCAGGGGAGGGGGAGGGCTGTGCACAATGAGCAGTTCTTC.

The sample holds one count of this clone. In the same sample, other DNA sequences code for this CDR3. V and J are TRBV5-1 and TRBJ2-1, with a tentative D call TRBD2 (5 bases). Germline CDR1 SGHRS, CDR2 YFSETQ. With 0 bases removed from V and 1 base from J, the gap between germline ends came to 8 bases. The CDR3 sequence is 15 residues long. CDR3 region: CASSLGGVSYNEQFF. DNA of the CDR3: TGCGCCAGCAGCTTGGGGGGAGTTTCCTACAATGAGCAGTTCTTC. The full variable domain, in which reference TRBV5-1 and TRBJ2-1 provide the parts outside the CDR3, is KAGVTQTPRYLIKTRGQQVTLSCSPISGHRSVSWYQQTPGQGLQFLFEYFSETQRNKGNFPGRFSGRQFSNSRSEMNVSTLELGDSALYLCASSLGGVSYNEQFFGPGTRLTVL.

The CDR3: CASSGAGPPYEQYF. CDR3 nucleotides: TGTGCCAGCAGTGGGGCCGGCCCCCCATACGAGCAGTACTTC. The genes are TRBV28 and TRBJ2-7; perhaps TRBD1 as D (5 bases). V was cut by 5 bases and J by 4 bases, with 15 bases left in between. This CDR3 region has 14 residues. Germline V CDR1 and CDR2: MDHEN, SYDVKM.